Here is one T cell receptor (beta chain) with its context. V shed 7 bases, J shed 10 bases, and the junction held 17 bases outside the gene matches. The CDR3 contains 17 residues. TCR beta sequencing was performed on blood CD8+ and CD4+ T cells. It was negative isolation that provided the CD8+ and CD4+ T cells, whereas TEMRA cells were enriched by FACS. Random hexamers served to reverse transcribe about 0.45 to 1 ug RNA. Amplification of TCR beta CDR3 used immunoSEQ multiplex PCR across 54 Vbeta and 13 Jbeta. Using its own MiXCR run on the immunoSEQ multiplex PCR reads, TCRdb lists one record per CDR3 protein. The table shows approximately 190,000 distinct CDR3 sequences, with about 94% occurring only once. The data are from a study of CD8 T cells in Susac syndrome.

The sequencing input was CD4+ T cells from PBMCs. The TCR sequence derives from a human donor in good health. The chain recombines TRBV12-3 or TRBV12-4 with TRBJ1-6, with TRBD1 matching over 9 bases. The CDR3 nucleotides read TGTGCCAGCACTCGGGACAGGGACCGCTATACGGTATCACCCCTCCACTTT. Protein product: CASTRDRDRYTVSPLHF.